A single sample is the source of the 7 T cell receptor beta chains below, sequenced in a study of control samples from healthy donors and cancer patients (dated by TCRdb to 2019 to 2021). Libraries were built with the immunoSEQ multiplex PCR assay. Not all clones reach the TCRdb copy of this immuneACCESS table, which keeps in-frame sequences only. Checked studies attribute under half of the gap to unresolved V genes and leave the rest unexplained. Recorded for this sample are tens of thousands of clones; around 94% of them occurred a single time. Around 4.5% of the sample is held by the ten biggest clonotypes. Sequenced input: blood. The receptors here all came from a woman aged 18-30 years in good health.

The chain carries TRBV19 and TRBJ2-2; 9 bases align to TRBD2. The CDR3 extends over 15 amino acids. Germline-derived CDR1 and CDR2 are LNHDA and SQIVND (reference sequence). J gave up 4 bases and V 6 bases, and 6 bases lay outside the gene matches. The CDR3 DNA follows: TGTGCCAGTAGGAAGGCGGGAGGGTTCACCGGGGAGCTGTTTTTT. Translation gives CASRKAGGFTGELFF.

This chain uses TRBV6-2 or TRBV6-3 with TRBJ2-1; D unresolved. V gave up 1 base and J gave up 7 bases, with 8 bases separating them. Per germline, CDR1 MNHEY and CDR2 SVGEGT. The CDR3 consists of 13 residues. The CDR3 sequence is CASSYFAGNEQFF. The CDR3 DNA reads as TGTGCCAGCAGTTACTTTGCCGGGAATGAGCAGTTCTTC.

V is TRBV19 and J is TRBJ1-2; D is ambiguous. V shed 0 bases and J shed 8 bases, with 13 bases lying between them. CDR3 size: 14 residues. Germline lookup yields CDR1 LNHDA and CDR2 SQIVND (reference sequence). The CDR3, as DNA: TGTGCCAGTAGTATAGAATCCCCGAGCGGAGGCTACACCTTC. This encodes CASSIESPSGGYTF.

The chain uses TRBV6-2 or TRBV6-3 and TRBJ1-4, with 7 bases fitting TRBD1. V was clipped by 4 bases and J by 10 bases; unmatched bases: 9. The length of the CDR3 is 14 residues. Germline V lookup: CDR1 MNHEY, CDR2 SVGEGT. The CDR3 loop reads CASSSPQGVGKLFF. The CDR3 coding sequence is TGTGCCAGCAGTTCCCCCCAGGGGGTCGGAAAACTGTTTTTT.

The genes are TRBV5-5 and TRBJ1-5; D unresolved. The length of the CDR3 is 14 residues. CDR1 and CDR2 (germline): SGHKS, YYEKEE (reference sequence). V gave up 3 bases and J gave up 0 bases, with 7 bases separating them. The CDR3 coding sequence is TGTGCCAGCAGCTCTGGATATAGCAATCAGCCCCAGCATTTT. Its translation is CASSSGYSNQPQHF.

The chain carries TRBV28 and TRBJ2-7; D is perhaps TRBD2 (6 bases). The V gene lost 3 bases and the J gene lost 0 bases, with 9 bases spanning the gap. CDR3 length: 14 amino acids. CDR1 MDHEN and CDR2 SYDVKM come from the germline V gene. The CDR3 sequence: CASSFYGSSYEQYF. CDR3 bases: TGTGCCAGCAGTTTTTACGGGAGCTCCTACGAGCAGTACTTC.

The chain is built from TRBV18 and TRBJ1-5, with 8 positions matching TRBD1. Germline CDR1 and CDR2: KGHSH and LQKENI. The CDR3 consists of 14 residues. Germline trimming cut 2 bases from V and 7 bases from J; bases unmatched to any gene: 4. DNA of the CDR3: TGTGCCAGCTCACCATCTCAGGGGGCACAGCCCCAGCATTTT. This gives the protein CASSPSQGAQPQHF.